This TCR beta chain was recovered during a study of cytomegalovirus exposure and HLA in healthy donors. About the research overall: A prior analysis found 117 million unique TCR beta sequences from roughly 180 million T cells.

Study conclusions and caveats: Later, TCR association rates were found to vary by HLA locus, highest for DRB1 and lowest for HLA-C. Among TCR sequences, most were rare, though some public TCRs appeared in many donors. TCR beta V- and J-gene trimming, according to a later analysis, was linked to a missense DCLRE1C variant.

This clone came up a few times. What it binds is not known. V was pared by 6 bases and J by 1 base, with 5 bases of the junction left unmatched. The CDR3 extends over 15 amino acids. Germline CDR1 and CDR2: MNHEY and SMNVEV (reference sequence). PCR employed 60 Vbeta and 13 Jbeta primers. Clones were sequenced by immunoSEQ multiplex PCR, and TCRdb holds only the in-frame ones, with some missing. The sample contains some 120,000 clones, less than 80% of which appear only once. The chain joins TRBV27 to TRBJ1-3, with 8 bases that match TRBD1. Sequencing was done on a sample of PBMCs. The clonotype was recovered from a man aged 40-49 years in good health and CMV-seropositive. The CDR3 DNA is TGTGCCAGCAGACAGGGGGGACCGTCTGGAAACACCATATATTTT. Amino acids: CASRQGGPSGNTIYF.